This entry lists 27 T cell receptor beta chains sequenced from one sample in a study of cytomegalovirus exposure and HLA in healthy donors. TCRdb keeps only in-frame clones here, not all; method: immunoSEQ multiplex PCR. The sample holds 150,000 to 200,000 clones; roughly 80% are singletons and the top ten take under 7.5%. Sequenced: PBMCs. The origin of the receptors is a man aged 18 to 30 in good health and CMV-seropositive.

The J gene is TRBJ1-4, the V gene TRBV5-4, with D perhaps TRBD1 (5 bases). The germline V gene encodes CDR1 SGHNT and CDR2 YYREEE (reference sequence). The CDR3 has 14 residues. V gave up 6 bases and J gave up 5 bases, with 14 bases separating them. The CDR3 region has the DNA TGTGCCAGCACCAGAATGGGGGGGAATGAAAAACTGTTTTTT. Protein: CASTRMGGNEKLFF.

The rearrangement links TRBV5-1 to TRBJ2-3; TRBD2 matches at 9 bases. V was pared by 1 base and J by 1 base, with 4 bases of the junction left unmatched. The CDR3 has 16 residues. The germline CDR1 and CDR2 sequences are SGHRS and YFSETQ. In nucleotides, the CDR3 is TGCGCCAGCAGCTTGATGGTAGCGGGAGGCACAGATACGCAGTATTTT. As protein: CASSLMVAGGTDTQYF.

The J gene is TRBJ2-3, the V gene TRBV19, with 11 nucleotides matching TRBD2. Germline V gene lookup returns CDR1 LNHDA and CDR2 SQIVND (reference sequence). The V gene end was trimmed by 6 bases and the J gene end by 6 bases; junction bases not matched to a gene: 2. The CDR3 length is 13 residues. This chain's CDR3 is CASRLAGADTQYF. The CDR3 DNA reads TGTGCCAGTAGACTAGCGGGAGCTGATACGCAGTATTTT.

The chain links TRBV30 to TRBJ1-5, with 8 bases lining up with TRBD1. This CDR3 comprises 13 residues. With V trimmed by 2 bases and J by 5 bases, 2 bases remained unmatched. The germline V gene has CDR1 GTSNPN and CDR2 SVGIG (reference sequence). The CDR3 here is CAWSKQGDQPQHF. Here the CDR3 DNA reads TGTGCCTGGAGTAAACAGGGGGATCAGCCCCAGCATTTT.

As concerns this clone: This same CDR3 is encoded by further DNA sequences in the sample. This chain joins TRBV15 and TRBJ2-7; TRBD2 might be the D (6 bases). Per germline, CDR1 LNHNV and CDR2 YYDKDF (reference sequence). The CDR3 spans 13 residues. The V end was cut by 0 bases, the J end by 4 bases, with 7 bases between. In DNA, the CDR3 is TGTGCCACCAGCAGAGATCGGGGGTACGAGCAGTACTTC. It encodes CATSRDRGYEQYF.

This chain links TRBV9 with TRBJ2-2, with 9 bases lining up with TRBD1. With V trimmed by 4 bases and J by 3 bases, 4 bases remained unmatched. Germline loops: CDR1 SGDLS, CDR2 YYNGEE. This CDR3 comprises 15 residues. This CDR3 reads CASSRDRGYTGELFF. As DNA, the CDR3 is TGTGCCAGCAGCCGAGACAGGGGGTACACCGGGGAGCTGTTTTTT.

The chain has TRBV2 and TRBJ2-3, with 7 bases aligning to TRBD2. The CDR3 sequence is 15 residues long. Germline lookup yields CDR1 SNHLY and CDR2 FYNNEI. Trimming at V came to 5 bases and at J to 0 bases, leaving 5 bases not matched to a gene. CDR3 DNA sequence: TGTGCCAGCAGTCCGGGACTATCTAGCACAGATACGCAGTATTTT. Its translation: CASSPGLSSTDTQYF.

The chain uses TRBV7-2 and TRBJ1-1, with unresolved D. The CDR3 is made up of 14 amino acids. Germline V lookup: CDR1 SGHTA, CDR2 FQGNSA. Between the trimmed V and J ends, which lost 0 bases and 4 bases, there was a span of 9 bases. DNA for the CDR3: TGTGCCAGCAGCTTAGCTTTTCGGGGCACTGAAGCTTTCTTT. It translates to CASSLAFRGTEAFF.

This clone was seen more than once but under ten times. The V call is TRBV7-8, the J call TRBJ1-2, with 8 bases that match TRBD1. The CDR3 runs 13 residues. CDR1 is SGHVS, CDR2 FQNEAQ, per germline. Germline trimming cut 4 bases from V and 8 bases from J; bases unmatched to any gene: 6. The CDR3 DNA is TGTGCCAGCAGCTCGGACAGGGCTGGCGGCTACACCTTC. It is translated as CASSSDRAGGYTF.

V usage is TRBV20-1 and J usage is TRBJ2-5; D is undetermined. V was clipped by 0 bases and J by 7 bases, with 6 bases between them. The CDR3 runs to 11 residues. Germline V gives CDR1 DFQATT, CDR2 SNEGSKA (reference sequence). The CDR3 loop is CSARDRMTQYF. DNA of the CDR3: TGCAGTGCTAGAGACAGGATGACCCAGTACTTC.

The chain links TRBV5-1 to TRBJ2-1, with 7 nucleotides matching TRBD2. This CDR3 contains 18 residues. V lost 3 bases and J lost 0; bases outside the gene matches: 12. The V gene's germline CDR1 is SGHRS and CDR2 YFSETQ. The CDR3 nucleotides are TGCGCCAGCAGCTCGAGATTAACTAGCGCGAGCTCCTACAATGAGCAGTTCTTC. Translated: CASSSRLTSASSYNEQFF.

The V and J genes are TRBV13 and TRBJ2-2; D is possibly TRBD2 (5 bases). V was pared by 0 bases and J by 9 bases, with 20 bases between. Germline-derived CDR1 and CDR2 are PRHDT and FYEKMQ (reference sequence). This CDR3 region has 17 residues. The CDR3 here is CASSLGRVSLFSRELFF. The CDR3 DNA follows: TGTGCCAGCAGCTTAGGGAGGGTTAGTTTATTTTCCCGGGAGCTGTTTTTT.

In this sample, this clone turned up many times. The V call is TRBV13, the J call TRBJ2-3; 7 nucleotides agree with TRBD1. This CDR3 has 17 residues. Germline trimming cut 3 bases from V and 0 bases from J; bases unmatched to any gene: 9. In germline, CDR1 is PRHDT, CDR2 FYEKMQ (reference sequence). The DNA for the CDR3 is TGTGCCAGCAGCTTCACCCCTCGGGACAGTAGCACAGATACGCAGTATTTT. Translated, it gives CASSFTPRDSSTDTQYF.

The chain uses TRBV5-8 and TRBJ2-7; D is ambiguous. This CDR3 region has 12 residues. V dropped 6 bases and J dropped 6 bases, with 13 bases sitting between them. Germline CDR1 and CDR2: SGHTS and YDEGEE. The CDR3 here is CASTLRFGEQYF. In DNA, the CDR3 is TGTGCCAGCACTCTTCGGTTTGGCGAGCAGTACTTC.

This chain joins TRBV6-1 and TRBJ2-3; tentative D call: TRBD2 (7 bases). V dropped 5 bases and J dropped 6 bases, with 15 bases sitting between them. This CDR3 is 14 amino acids long. CDR1 is MNHNS, CDR2 SASEGT, per germline. The chain's CDR3 is CASSPLGGLDTQYF. CDR3 DNA sequence: TGTGCCAGCAGTCCTTTGGGGGGGCTGGATACGCAGTATTTT.

The V gene is TRBV7-2, the J gene TRBJ2-7, with D maybe TRBD2 (5 bases). The CDR3 totals 11 residues. Germline CDR1 is SGHTA and CDR2 is FQGNSA. The V and J ends lost 5 bases and 9 bases respectively, with 11 bases between them. The CDR3 spells CASSVPGSQYF. In DNA form, the CDR3 reads TGTGCCAGCAGCGTCCCGGGGTCGCAGTACTTC.

This clone was seen a few times. This CDR3 is also generated by other DNA sequences in the sample. This chain connects TRBV5-1 to TRBJ2-3, with 8 bases lining up with TRBD2. Per the germline V gene, CDR1 is SGHRS and CDR2 is YFSETQ. The CDR3 has 15 residues. The J segment lost 0 bases and the V segment lost 4 bases, leaving 4 bases of the junction unmatched. Written as DNA, the CDR3 is TGCGCCAGCAGCCTGCGGGGGGTTAGCACAGATACGCAGTATTTT. Amino acid sequence: CASSLRGVSTDTQYF. The whole variable domain, filled in from reference TRBV5-1 and TRBJ2-3, reads KAGVTQTPRYLIKTRGQQVTLSCSPISGHRSVSWYQQTPGQGLQFLFEYFSETQRNKGNFPGRFSGRQFSNSRSEMNVSTLELGDSALYLCASSLRGVSTDTQYFGPGTRLTVL.

The genes are TRBV9 and TRBJ2-1, with 14 nucleotides matching TRBD2. Unmatched junction bases numbered 6, after V lost 0 bases and J lost 1 base. The germline CDR1 and CDR2 sequences are SGDLS and YYNGEE. This CDR3 spans 19 amino acids. The CDR3: CASSVGPRLAGGSYNEQFF. The CDR3 DNA sequence: TGTGCCAGCAGCGTAGGACCCCGACTAGCGGGGGGGTCCTACAATGAGCAGTTCTTC.

This chain connects TRBV9 to TRBJ1-2; 9 bases map to TRBD1. The CDR3 runs 15 residues. V gave up 1 base and J gave up 5 bases; unmatched junction bases: 6. Germline-derived CDR1 and CDR2 are SGDLS and YYNGEE. In DNA, the CDR3 is TGTGCCAGCAGCGTATTTGACAGGGGGGTTTATGGCTACACCTTC. Protein: CASSVFDRGVYGYTF.

The chain links TRBV11-3 to TRBJ2-3, with 7 positions matching TRBD2. The CDR3 extends over 14 amino acids. Looked up from germline, CDR1 is SGHNT and CDR2 is YENEEA. J gave up 4 bases and V 5 bases, and 6 bases lay outside the gene matches. The CDR3 nucleotides are TGTGCCAGCAGCGCCGGACTAGGCGCAGATACGCAGTATTTT. This gives the protein CASSAGLGADTQYF.

The chain couples TRBV2 to TRBJ2-1; D ambiguous. V lost 5 bases and J 10 bases, leaving 9 bases between the germline ends. The length of the CDR3 is 11 residues. Per the germline V gene, CDR1 is SNHLY and CDR2 is FYNNEI. CDR3 loop: CASSSRIEQFF. In DNA form, the CDR3 reads TGTGCCAGCAGTTCTAGAATCGAGCAGTTCTTC.

V usage is TRBV6-1 and J usage is TRBJ1-4; D remains ambiguous. This CDR3 has 15 residues. Germline lookup yields CDR1 MNHNS and CDR2 SASEGT. Trimming removed 5 bases from V and 7 bases from J, with 17 bases in between. The CDR3 bases are TGTGCCAGCAGTCCCCCGCCTCCCCGGGGTGAAAAACTGTTTTTT. This codes for CASSPPPPRGEKLFF.

This chain joins TRBV28 and TRBJ1-5; perhaps TRBD1 as D (6 bases). Germline V gives CDR1 MDHEN, CDR2 SYDVKM. The V gene lost 6 bases and the J gene lost 4 bases, with 13 bases spanning the gap. The CDR3 loop spans 14 amino acids. The chain's CDR3 is CASRPTGRNQPQHF. In nucleotides, the CDR3 is TGTGCCAGCAGACCTACAGGGCGAAATCAGCCCCAGCATTTT.

The rearrangement links TRBV4-2 to TRBJ1-5, with unresolved D. The germline V and J ends were trimmed by 4 bases and 2 bases, with 21 bases remaining between them. The CDR3 spans 18 residues. CDR1 is LGHNA and CDR2 is YNFKEQ in the germline V gene. The CDR3, as DNA: TGTGCCAGCAGCCTCCCTAGCGCCACCGGGGTGGGCAATCAGCCCCAGCATTTT. It codes for CASSLPSATGVGNQPQHF.

This clone occurred once. The V and J genes are TRBV5-4 and TRBJ2-7, with D maybe TRBD2 (5 bases). This CDR3 has 14 amino acids. V was cut by 0 bases and J by 6 bases, with 13 bases left in between. From germline, CDR1 is SGHNT and CDR2 YYREEE (reference sequence). As DNA, the CDR3 is TGTGCCAGCAGCTTGGTCGGGAACCAAGGCGAGCAGTACTTC. Its protein product is CASSLVGNQGEQYF.

The gene calls are TRBV6-1 and TRBJ2-1, with 10 bases aligning to TRBD2. From germline, CDR1 is MNHNS and CDR2 SASEGT. The J segment lost 7 bases and the V segment lost 6 bases, leaving 9 bases of the junction unmatched. There are 15 residues in the CDR3. The CDR3 is CASSRLAGRQNEQFF. DNA of the CDR3: TGTGCCAGCAGCCGACTAGCGGGTAGGCAGAATGAGCAGTTCTTC.

CDR3: CASSLDRGRRIFSYEQYF. CDR3 bases: TGTGCCAGCAGCTTAGATCGTGGCCGTCGCATTTTTTCCTACGAGCAGTACTTC. The J gene is TRBJ2-7, the V gene TRBV7-2; D is unclear. This CDR3 has 18 amino acids. Per germline, CDR1 SGHTA and CDR2 FQGNSA. V lost 1 base and J lost 1, with 20 bases in between.